The next 17 T cell receptor beta chains were all read from a single sample in a study of early T cells in non-severe SARS-CoV-2 infection. Via MiXCR, TCRdb re-called the 5' RACE reads, giving one row per CDR3 protein. This table has tens of thousands of distinct CDR3 sequences, approximately 12% appearing once. Sequenced input: whole blood. The source is an adult who was a healthcare worker with PCR-confirmed SARS-CoV-2 infection or an uninfected control (not recorded which).

This clonotype was seen more than once but under ten times. This sequence joins TRBV5-5 and TRBJ2-5; 11 bases match TRBD2. Losses at the gene ends were 4 bases for V and 5 bases for J; bases not matched to a gene: 10. This CDR3 comprises 16 residues. From germline, CDR1 is SGHKS and CDR2 YYEKEE (reference sequence). The CDR3 protein is CASSRATSGTGETQYF. The CDR3 DNA follows: TGTGCCAGCAGCCGCGCGACTAGCGGGACCGGGGAGACCCAGTACTTC.

This clonotype was counted only a few times. This chain links TRBV20-1 with TRBJ2-4; no firm D call. This CDR3 has 12 residues. V was pared by 0 bases and J by 6 bases, with 6 bases between. Germline loops: CDR1 DFQATT, CDR2 SNEGSKA (reference sequence). CDR3 protein: CSARDGSNIQYF. CDR3 bases: TGCAGTGCTAGAGACGGCTCAAACATTCAGTACTTC.

This clonotype was seen more than once but under ten times. The chain links TRBV5-1 to TRBJ2-3; the match to TRBD1 covers 9 bases. This CDR3 region has 17 residues. Germline CDR1 reads SGHRS; CDR2 reads YFSETQ. The junction had 8 bases not matched to a gene; V was cut back by 3 bases and J by 0 bases. Written as DNA, the CDR3 is TGCGCCAGCAGCTGGCCAAGAGGGACAGGGAGCACAGATACGCAGTATTTT. Protein: CASSWPRGTGSTDTQYF. The full variable domain, rest sourced from reference TRBV5-1 and TRBJ2-3, is KAGVTQTPRYLIKTRGQQVTLSCSPISGHRSVSWYQQTPGQGLQFLFEYFSETQRNKGNFPGRFSGRQFSNSRSEMNVSTLELGDSALYLCASSWPRGTGSTDTQYFGPGTRLTVL.

The CDR3 reads CACSGGAKNIQYF. Here the CDR3 DNA reads TGTGCGTGTAGCGGGGGAGCCAAAAACATTCAGTACTTC. The chain couples TRBV27 to TRBJ2-4, with TRBD2 matching over 9 bases. CDR3 length: 13 residues. Per the germline V gene, CDR1 is MNHEY and CDR2 is SMNVEV (reference sequence).

This clonotype was counted a few times. The chain carries TRBV14 and TRBJ2-4; D unresolved. Trimming cost V 1 base and J 7 bases, with 8 bases left between them. The CDR3 covers 13 residues. Germline lookup yields CDR1 SGHDN and CDR2 FVKESK. For the CDR3, the DNA is TGTGCCAGCAGCCAAGGCCTATGGAACATTCAGTACTTC. Protein product: CASSQGLWNIQYF. Drawing the rest from reference TRBV14 and TRBJ2-4, the complete variable domain is EAGVTQFPSHSVIEKGQTVTLRCDPISGHDNLYWYRRVMGKEIKFLLHFVKESKQDESGMPNNRFLAERTGGTYSTLKVQPAELEDSGVYFCASSQGLWNIQYFGAGTRLSVL.

This clonotype has ten or more counts. The rearrangement joins TRBV12-3 or TRBV12-4 to TRBJ1-4; no clear D. This CDR3 contains 14 residues. Trimming left V 2 bases short and J 5 bases short, with 9 bases between. The CDR3 sequence is CASSLQARNEKLFF. The CDR3 region has the DNA TGTGCCAGCAGTTTACAGGCTAGAAATGAAAAACTGTTTTTT.

There are many counts of this clonotype. This rearrangement joins TRBV20-1 to TRBJ2-7; unclear D gene. Germline V CDR1 and CDR2: DFQATT, SNEGSKA (reference sequence). V lost 0 bases, J lost 4 bases, and 4 bases lay in between. This CDR3 has 11 amino acids. DNA for the CDR3: TGCAGTGCTAGAGAACATTACGAGCAGTACTTC. Translating it yields CSAREHYEQYF.

This clonotype was observed many times. This chain uses TRBV21-1 with TRBJ2-1; the D segment call TRBD1 is taken from the table without a DNA check. TRBV21-1 constitutes a pseudogene. The CDR3 spans 17 residues. CDR3 sequence (DNA): TGTGCCAGCAGTTTATCCAGGGGAGCGGGGGAAGTCAATGAGCAGTTCTTC. Its translation is CASSLSRGAGEVNEQFF.

This clonotype occurred many times. The chain uses TRBV6-2 or TRBV6-3 and TRBJ2-7; 7 bases fit TRBD1. V shed 0 bases, J shed 2 bases, and the junction held 4 bases outside the gene matches. The CDR3 extends over 15 amino acids. Germline CDR1 is MNHEY and CDR2 is SVGEGT. The chain's CDR3 is CASSYSTGPPYEQYF. CDR3 DNA: TGTGCCAGCAGTTACTCGACAGGGCCCCCCTACGAGCAGTACTTC.

This clonotype has more than one count but fewer than ten. This chain joins TRBV2 and TRBJ2-7, with D perhaps assigned TRBD1 or TRBD2 (6 bases each). In germline, CDR1 is SNHLY, CDR2 FYNNEI. The V and J ends lost 2 bases and 1 base respectively, with 12 bases between them. The CDR3 spans 15 residues. The CDR3, as DNA: TGTGCCAGCAGTGAATCCCCGGGGGCGTCCTACGAGCAGTACTTC. This sequence encodes CASSESPGASYEQYF.

This clonotype was detected ten times or more. The rearrangement joins TRBV7-2 to TRBJ2-3; 13 nucleotides agree with TRBD2. Germline V lookup: CDR1 SGHTA, CDR2 FQGNSA. The CDR3 sequence is 16 residues long. Unmatched junction bases numbered 9, after V lost 5 bases and J lost 7 bases. In DNA, the CDR3 is TGTGCCAGCAGCACCGGACTAGCGGGAGTGCGGAATACGCAGTATTTT. It is translated as CASSTGLAGVRNTQYF.

This clonotype has more than one count but fewer than ten. The V and J genes are TRBV11-2 and TRBJ1-1; the match to TRBD1 covers 7 bases. V lost 4 bases and J lost 1; bases outside the gene matches: 3. CDR1 and CDR2 (germline): SGHAT, FQNNGV. This CDR3 region has 14 residues. CDR3 region: CASSSYRGNTEAFF. The CDR3 DNA follows: TGTGCCAGCAGCTCTTACAGGGGGAACACTGAAGCTTTCTTT.

This clonotype was picked up a small number of times. J is TRBJ2-5 and V is TRBV6-4; D gene uncertain. Germline-derived CDR1 and CDR2 are MRHNA and SNTAGT. V was pared by 2 bases and J by 5 bases, with 15 bases between. The CDR3 runs 15 residues. The CDR3 is CASSDPIPPGETQYF. In DNA, the CDR3 is TGTGCCAGCAGTGACCCCATCCCCCCTGGGGAGACCCAGTACTTC.

This clonotype was detected a few times. This chain joins TRBV6-4 and TRBJ2-7; 9 nucleotides match TRBD1. Germline V gene sequence: CDR1 MRHNA, CDR2 SNTAGT. V was pared by 5 bases and J by 1 base, with 12 bases of the junction left unmatched. The length of the CDR3 is 17 residues. The CDR3 DNA is TGTGCCAGCAGTCGCCGGGACAGGGCCCCTCATTCCTACGAGCAGTACTTC. This gives the protein CASSRRDRAPHSYEQYF.

About this clonotype itself: This may be a read error, as it is one base from a much larger clone. The genes are TRBV2 and TRBJ2-1; the D gene is possibly TRBD1 (5 bases). The CDR3 consists of 14 residues. CDR1 and CDR2 (germline): SNHLY, FYNNEI. V was pared by 8 bases and J by 6 bases, with 17 bases between. The CDR3 region has the DNA TGTGCCAGCCTCGGGCAGGGATGGACCAATGAGCAGTTCTTC. Its translation: CASLGQGWTNEQFF. The full variable domain, in which reference TRBV2 and TRBJ2-1 provide the parts outside the CDR3, is EPEVTQTPSHQVTQMGQEVILRCVPISNHLYFYWYRQILGQKVEFLVSFYNNEISEKSEIFDDQFSVERPDGSNFTLKIRSTKLEDSAMYFCASLGQGWTNEQFFGPGTRLTVL.

This clonotype was seen only a few times. The CDR3 sequence: CASSPGATSTDTQYF. The DNA for the CDR3 is TGTGCCAGCAGCCCAGGAGCGACTAGCACAGATACGCAGTATTTT. This chain links TRBV11-2 with TRBJ2-3; no reliable D call. CDR1 is SGHAT and CDR2 is FQNNGV in the germline V gene. The length of the CDR3 is 15 residues. With 5 bases removed from V and 0 bases from J, the gap between germline ends came to 12 bases. Full variable domain (remainder filled in from reference TRBV11-2 and TRBJ2-3): EAGVAQSPRYKIIEKRQSVAFWCNPISGHATLYWYQQILGQGPKLLIQFQNNGVVDDSQLPKDRFSAERLKGVDSTLKIQPAKLEDSAVYLCASSPGATSTDTQYFGPGTRLTVL.

In this sample, this clonotype turned up many times. The CDR3 spells CASSLFGRGDYEQYF. The CDR3 coding sequence is TGTGCCAGCAGTTTATTTGGCAGGGGGGACTACGAGCAGTACTTC. V is TRBV12-3 or TRBV12-4 and J is TRBJ2-7; TRBD1 is a possible D gene (7 bases). The V and J ends lost 2 bases and 3 bases respectively, with 14 bases between them. This CDR3 spans 15 amino acids.